This is a list of T cell receptor beta chains from one sample in a study of blood T cell repertoires in COVID-19. TCRdb keeps only in-frame clones here, not all; method: immunoSEQ multiplex PCR. The data hold 150,000 to 200,000 clones, with around 80% observed a single time. The sequenced material came from PBMCs or T cells enriched from blood (not recorded which). The receptor source for this set is a man between 50 and 59 years old who had recovered from COVID-19. Both conserved end residues are part of each CDR3. Fields, in order: V gene, clone size, D gene, J gene, CDR3 DNA, CDR3 protein. D genes are given only for firm matches. Rows may omit the clone size; those that give it use once, few, many or a size class.

>TRBV6-6|NA|NA|TRBJ2-5
TGTGCCAGCAGCCATACCCAGGGACACCAACAAGAGACCCAGTACTTC
CASSHTQGHQQETQYF
>TRBV19|NA|NA|TRBJ2-4
TGTGCCAGTAGCCCAGGACAGAGGCATACTTTAGCCAAAAACATTCAGTACTTC
CASSPGQRHTLAKNIQYF
>TRBV4-1|NA|TRBD2|TRBJ2-1
TGCGCCAGCAGCCACTCTCTTAGCGGGGGGGCCGGCAATGAGCAGTTCTTC
CASSHSLSGGAGNEQFF
>TRBV15|NA|NA|TRBJ2-3
TGTGCCACCAGCAGAGATCTTTGGCGGGGCGGCACAGATACGCAGTATTTT
CATSRDLWRGGTDTQYF
>TRBV5-1|few|NA|TRBJ1-5
TGCGCCAGCAGTCCCGACCCGCAGGGCGGACAGCCCCAGCATTTT
CASSPDPQGGQPQHF
>TRBV9|NA|TRBD1|TRBJ2-1
TGTGCCAGCAGCCCCTTATTACAGGGGACCTACAATGAGCAGTTCTTC
CASSPLLQGTYNEQFF
>TRBV27|NA|TRBD1|TRBJ1-4
TGTGCCAGCAGTTTGGGACAGGCCCCTAATGAAAAACTGTTTTTT
CASSLGQAPNEKLFF
>TRBV25-1|NA|TRBD2|TRBJ2-3
TGTGCCAGCAGTGAACTCGGCGGGAGTGACATAGATACGCAGTATTTT
CASSELGGSDIDTQYF
>TRBV7-8|NA|TRBD1|TRBJ2-2
TGTGCCAGCAGTCCGGCTACAGGGGTCCAGACCACCGGGGAGCTGTTTTTT
CASSPATGVQTTGELFF
>TRBV5-1|many|NA|TRBJ2-1
TGCGCCAGCAGCTTGGTGGGTTCTAGGGAGCAGTTCTTC
CASSLVGSREQFF
>TRBV13|NA|TRBD2|TRBJ2-7
TGTGCCAGCAGCGAAGGGACTAGCGGGGGGGTCTACGAGCAGTACTTC
CASSEGTSGGVYEQYF
>TRBV6-5|NA|TRBD2|TRBJ2-7
TGTGCCAGCAGTTACCGTCTAGCGGGGGCCGCCTACGAGCAGTACTTC
CASSYRLAGAAYEQYF
>TRBV6-5|NA|NA|TRBJ1-1
TGTGCCAGCAGTTACGGAAGGGGGAGCACTGAAGCTTTCTTT
CASSYGRGSTEAFF
>TRBV11-2|NA|TRBD1|TRBJ2-7
TGTGCCAGCAGCTTATTGCAGGGGGCTTATTACGAGCAGTACTTC
CASSLLQGAYYEQYF
>TRBV9|NA|TRBD2|TRBJ2-3
TGTGCCAGCAGCGTAGGACTAGCGGGCGCCACAGATACGCAGTATTTT
CASSVGLAGATDTQYF
>TRBV6-2/TRBV6-3|NA|NA|TRBJ2-6
TGTGCCAGCAGTTACTCTGGGCCAGGGGCTAATCTGGCTGGGGCCAACGTCCTGACTTTC
CASSYSGPGANLAGANVLTF
>TRBV4-3|once|NA|TRBJ1-6
TGCGCCAGCAGCCAAACCGGGACACCCTCACCCCTCCACTTT
CASSQTGTPSPLHF
>TRBV5-4|NA|NA|TRBJ1-1
TGTGCCAGCAGCTTGTATGGGGGGGACCGGGTGACTTTCTTT
CASSLYGGDRVTFF
>TRBV2|once|TRBD1|TRBJ2-2
TGTGCCAGCAGTGATGAGGGGGCTAACACCGGGGAGCTGTTTTTT
CASSDEGANTGELFF
>TRBV12-3/TRBV12-4|NA|NA|TRBJ2-2
TGTGCCAGCAGTTTCGGCACCGGGGAGCTGTTTTTT
CASSFGTGELFF
>TRBV15|NA|NA|TRBJ1-3
TGTGCCACCAGCAGAGTTGGGGGCCCTGGAAACACCATATATTTT
CATSRVGGPGNTIYF
>TRBV3-1/TRBV3-2|NA|TRBD1|TRBJ1-3
TGTGCCAGCAGCCAAGCAGGGGGCCTGAGAAACACCATATATTTT
CASSQAGGLRNTIYF
>TRBV29-1|NA|NA|TRBJ1-1
TGCAGCGTGGCAGACATAGCTGAAGCTTTCTTT
CSVADIAEAFF
>TRBV24-1|NA|NA|TRBJ2-2
TGTGCCACCAGTGGCCTAACCGGGGAGCTGTTTTTT
CATSGLTGELFF
>TRBV11-3|NA|TRBD1|TRBJ1-1
TGTGCCAGCAGCTCGGACAGGGCCACTGAAGCTTTCTTT
CASSSDRATEAFF
>TRBV5-1|NA|TRBD1|TRBJ2-3
TGCGCCAGCGGGGCCGGGGACAGGGGGCGAGATACGCAGTATTTT
CASGAGDRGRDTQYF
>TRBV10-3|NA|NA|TRBJ1-2
TGTGCCATCAGTAACAACCACTATGGCTACACCTTC
CAISNNHYGYTF
>TRBV18|once|NA|TRBJ1-1
TGTGCCAGCTCCCCTACCGGGAACACTGAAGCTTTCTTT
CASSPTGNTEAFF
>TRBV2|NA|NA|TRBJ1-5
TGTGCCAGCACAAAGACACCCATTGGGAGCAATCAGCCCCAGCATTTT
CASTKTPIGSNQPQHF
>TRBV7-2|NA|TRBD2|TRBJ2-1
TGTGCCAGCAGCATAGCGGGGGCCCCCAATAAAGAGCAGTTCTTC
CASSIAGAPNKEQFF
>TRBV5-6|NA|NA|TRBJ2-5
TGTGCCAGCAGCTTGGGTGCACAGAGTCCGTACTTC
CASSLGAQSPYF
>TRBV15|NA|TRBD1|TRBJ1-2
TGTGCCACCAGCGGGGGGGTAGGGACAGGGGTTTCCTATGGCTACACCTTC
CATSGGVGTGVSYGYTF
>TRBV11-2|NA|NA|TRBJ2-7
TGTGCCAGCAGCTATCCGAGCCAGGGGGGATACGAGCAGTACTTC
CASSYPSQGGYEQYF
>TRBV5-1|NA|TRBD1|TRBJ1-2
TGCGCCAGCAGCAGGGGACAGGGGGAATATGGCTACACCTTC
CASSRGQGEYGYTF
>TRBV5-1|NA|NA|TRBJ1-3
TGCGCCAGCCGACAGATCAGCTCTGGAAACACCATATATTTT
CASRQISSGNTIYF
>TRBV7-2|NA|NA|TRBJ1-1
TGTGCCAGCAGCTCCAGGCGGGTGAACACTGAAGCTTTCTTT
CASSSRRVNTEAFF
>TRBV2|NA|TRBD1|TRBJ1-2
TGTGCCAGCAGACCGACAGGGGGCAATGGCTACACCTTC
CASRPTGGNGYTF
>TRBV2|once|TRBD1|TRBJ1-1
TGTGCCAGCAGCTCAGGACAGGGGGCGTCGAACACTGAAGCTTTCTTT
CASSSGQGASNTEAFF
>TRBV7-6|NA|NA|TRBJ1-4
TGTGCCAGCAGCTTAATGGGCCGGGGAAATGAAAAACTGTTTTTT
CASSLMGRGNEKLFF
>TRBV7-8|once|NA|TRBJ2-1
TGTGCCAGCAGCTCTTCGTGGGGGTCAGGGGATGGCGGGGAGCAGTTCTTC
CASSSSWGSGDGGEQFF
>TRBV20-1|NA|TRBD1|TRBJ1-2
TGCAGGGGACAGGGAGGTGACTACACCTTC
CRGQGGDYTF
>TRBV20-1|NA|NA|TRBJ1-2
TGCAGTGCTAGAGTGGGCTTTGGCTACACCTTC
CSARVGFGYTF
>TRBV4-3|NA|NA|TRBJ2-1
TGCGCCAGCAGCCAAGAAGGTGCTGGCGGCTGGAACAATGAGCAGTTCTTC
CASSQEGAGGWNNEQFF
>TRBV12-3/TRBV12-4|once|NA|TRBJ2-6
TGTGCCAGCACTTACTCTGGGGCCAACGTCCTGACTTTC
CASTYSGANVLTF
>TRBV11-3|NA|NA|TRBJ1-1
TGTGCCAGCAGCTTAGGGGCAAACACTGAAGCTTTCTTT
CASSLGANTEAFF
>TRBV28|NA|TRBD2|TRBJ2-5
TGTGCCAGCAGTCAGACTAGCGGGGGTCATATTGTGACCCAGTACTTC
CASSQTSGGHIVTQYF
>TRBV7-3|few|NA|TRBJ2-7
TGTGCCAGCAGCTTAAGTCAGGCCGACGAGCAGTACTTC
CASSLSQADEQYF
>TRBV11-2|NA|NA|TRBJ1-1
TGTGCCAGCAATAGCCTTTACTTGAACACTGAAGCTTTCTTT
CASNSLYLNTEAFF
>TRBV7-8|NA|TRBD2|TRBJ2-1
TGTGCCAGCAGCCCCCCCCCTAGCGGCAGCTCCTACAATGAGCAGTTCTTC
CASSPPPSGSSYNEQFF
>TRBV5-5|NA|NA|TRBJ1-2
TGTGCCAGCAGCCCCACGTGGGGGGGAGAGGGCTACACCTTC
CASSPTWGGEGYTF
>TRBV19|NA|TRBD1|TRBJ1-2
TGTGCCAGCGCCGAAGGACAGGGCTACGGCTACACCTTC
CASAEGQGYGYTF